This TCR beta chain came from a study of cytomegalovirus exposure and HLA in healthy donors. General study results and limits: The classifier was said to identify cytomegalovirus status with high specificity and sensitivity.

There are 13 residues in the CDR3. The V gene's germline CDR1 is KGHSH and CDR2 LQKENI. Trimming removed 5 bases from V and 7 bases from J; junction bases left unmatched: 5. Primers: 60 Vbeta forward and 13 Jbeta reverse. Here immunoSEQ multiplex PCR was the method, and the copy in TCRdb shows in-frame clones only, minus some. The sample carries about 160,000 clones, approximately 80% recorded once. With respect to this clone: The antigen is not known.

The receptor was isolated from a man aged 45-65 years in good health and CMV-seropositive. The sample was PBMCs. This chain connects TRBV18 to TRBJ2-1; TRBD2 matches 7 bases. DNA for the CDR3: TGTGCCAGCTCAGCGCGAGCGGGAAATGAGCAGTTCTTC. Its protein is CASSARAGNEQFF.